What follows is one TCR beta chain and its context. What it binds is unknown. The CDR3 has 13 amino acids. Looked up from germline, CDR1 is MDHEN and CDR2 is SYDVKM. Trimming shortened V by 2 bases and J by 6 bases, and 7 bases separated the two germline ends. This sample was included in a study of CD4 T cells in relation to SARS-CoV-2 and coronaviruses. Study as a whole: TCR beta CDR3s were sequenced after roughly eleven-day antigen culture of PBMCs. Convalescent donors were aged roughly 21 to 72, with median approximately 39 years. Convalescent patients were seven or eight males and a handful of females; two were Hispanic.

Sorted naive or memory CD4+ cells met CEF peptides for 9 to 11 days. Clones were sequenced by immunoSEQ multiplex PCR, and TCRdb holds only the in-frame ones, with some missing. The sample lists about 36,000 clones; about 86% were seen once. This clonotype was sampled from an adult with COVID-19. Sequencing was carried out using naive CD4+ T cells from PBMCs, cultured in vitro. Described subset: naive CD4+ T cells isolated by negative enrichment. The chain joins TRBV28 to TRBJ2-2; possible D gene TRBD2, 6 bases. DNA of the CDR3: TGTGCCAGCAGTTTAGGCGGGGCCGGGGAGCTGTTTTTT. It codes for CASSLGGAGELFF.